A single sample gave rise to the 22 T cell receptor beta chains below, sequenced in a study of CXCR3-negative and CXCR3-positive naive CD8 T cells (dated by TCRdb to the late 2010s). Here is what the overall study found, with its caveats: TRB CDR3s from CXCR3-positive naive cells showed higher hydrophobicity (lower Kidera factor 4), lower energy, and higher strength and volume indices than CXCR3-negative naive cells.

These receptors' antigens are unknown. Sequencing was carried out with a NextSeq 550. The Human TCR Profiling Kit (MiLaboratory) was used to make UMI-labeled 5' RACE TRB cDNA libraries. One entry per CDR3 protein sequence results from the TCRdb reprocessing of the reads, with DNA left out. The data table for this sample lists roughly 6,000 distinct CDR3 sequences. 1.3% to 1.5% of the sample rests with the top ten. Material for sequencing was naive CXCR3+ CD8+ T cells from blood. Read against the paper, the sample's cell subset or site label means: CD45RO-CCR7+CD27+CD95- naive CD8+ T cells expressing CXCR3 (TNR3+). The receptors were sampled from a human donor in good health. Some clones in this sample may be carry-over from other donors' samples.

The chain has TRBV6-1 and TRBJ2-2; with no DNA, the TCRdb D assignment of TRBD2 cannot be verified. The CDR3 extends over 18 amino acids. In germline, CDR1 is MNHNS, CDR2 SASEGT. The CDR3 is CASKYALGTSGNTGELFF.

Its frequency marks this clonotype as medium-sized. The rearrangement links TRBV29-1 to TRBJ2-1; the D gene TCRdb calls, TRBD2, cannot be checked with no DNA. The CDR3 extends over 14 amino acids. Germline CDR1 and CDR2: SQVTM and ANQGSEA. CDR3 region: CSARLAGAIYEQFF.

The V gene is TRBV7-9, the J gene TRBJ1-3; the TCRdb call, TRBD1, lacks DNA for checking. Germline CDR1 is SEHNR and CDR2 is FQNEAQ (reference sequence). The CDR3 loop spans 15 amino acids. The CDR3: CASSYNRDSGNTIYF.

This clonotype is labeled medium-sized based on frequency. The chain has TRBV4-1 and TRBJ2-7; TCRdb picks TRBD2, but there is no DNA to check that call. Germline-derived CDR1 and CDR2 are MGHRA and YSYEKL. There are 14 residues in the CDR3. The chain's CDR3 is CASSQGSWDDEQYF.

By frequency, this clonotype registers medium-sized (0.01 to 0.1%). The chain has TRBV7-3 and TRBJ2-1; TCRdb names TRBD1, which stays unverified in the absence of DNA. Germline V gene data show CDR1 as SGHTA and CDR2 as FQGTGA. This CDR3 region has 15 residues. The CDR3 spells CASSSRGQGANEQFF.

V usage is TRBV6-5 and J usage is TRBJ1-1. Germline loops: CDR1 MNHEY, CDR2 SVGAGI. CDR3 length: 15 residues. Here the CDR3 reads CASSYLKLGNTEAFF.

The J gene is TRBJ2-1, the V gene TRBV20-1. CDR3 length: 15 amino acids. Looked up from germline, CDR1 is DFQATT and CDR2 is SNEGSKA (reference sequence). CDR3 sequence reads: CSARVQRESYNEQFF.

This clonotype counts as medium-sized by frequency. This chain links TRBV13 with TRBJ2-1; absent DNA, TCRdb's TRBD1 call cannot be checked. Germline V gives CDR1 PRHDT, CDR2 FYEKMQ (reference sequence). The CDR3 sequence is 16 residues long. CDR3 sequence reads: CASSPSGTGDYNEQFF.

This clonotype is deemed medium-sized (0.01 to 0.1%) by its frequency. V usage is TRBV6-2 or TRBV6-3 and J usage is TRBJ2-7. The CDR3 length is 18 residues. CDR1 and CDR2 (germline): MNHEY, SVGEGT. CDR3: CASSYPSHRNNSSYEQYF.

The V call is TRBV28, the J call TRBJ2-1; TCRdb's assignment of TRBD2 cannot be checked, as there is no DNA. The CDR3 contains 16 residues. Germline V gene sequence: CDR1 MDHEN, CDR2 SYDVKM. This CDR3 reads CASRWAGAEGNNEQFF.

V is TRBV20-1 and J is TRBJ2-7. Germline V gene sequence: CDR1 DFQATT, CDR2 SNEGSKA (reference sequence). The CDR3 totals 11 residues. The CDR3 reads CSAEGAYEQYF.

This chain links TRBV4-1 with TRBJ2-1; TCRdb gives TRBD1 as the D gene, but with no DNA this cannot be confirmed. The CDR3 loop spans 16 amino acids. Germline CDR1 is MGHRA and CDR2 is YSYEKL. The CDR3 region is CASSSTGAIPYNEQFF.

The CDR3 loop reads CSVEDWGPSGTDTQYF. The chain is built from TRBV29-1 and TRBJ2-3; the D call of TRBD2 rests on TCRdb alone, since no DNA is present to check it. This CDR3 spans 16 amino acids. Germline loops: CDR1 SQVTM, CDR2 ANQGSEA.

This clonotype registers medium-sized by frequency. V gene TRBV7-9 combines with J gene TRBJ1-1; without DNA, the TCRdb call of TRBD1 cannot be checked. The germline V gene encodes CDR1 SEHNR and CDR2 FQNEAQ (reference sequence). The CDR3 extends over 15 amino acids. CDR3 sequence reads: CASSPTPLLGTEAFF.

This clonotype is called medium-sized (0.01 to 0.1%) based on its frequency. V and J are TRBV3-1 and TRBJ1-5. The CDR3 has 18 amino acids. The germline gives CDR1 LGHDT, CDR2 YNNKEL (reference sequence). CDR3 amino acids: CASSQDRTAPGGNQPQHF.

Measured by frequency, this clonotype is medium-sized (0.01 to 0.1%). This chain joins TRBV12-3 or TRBV12-4 and TRBJ2-1; TCRdb selects TRBD2, and the lack of DNA leaves this call unchecked. The CDR3 is 16 amino acids. The CDR3 spells CASTNRAASRDNEQFF.

The chain is built from TRBV11-1 and TRBJ1-1. The CDR3 covers 15 residues. CDR1 and CDR2 from the germline V gene are SGHAT and FQDESV (reference sequence). CDR3 sequence reads: CASSNILGIVTEAFF. The full variable domain, its missing parts supplied by reference TRBV11-1 and TRBJ1-1, is EAEVAQSPRYKITEKSQAVAFWCDPISGHATLYWYRQILGQGPELLVQFQDESVVDDSQLPKDRFSAERLKGVDSTLKIQPAELGDSAMYLCASSNILGIVTEAFFGQGTRLTVV.

This chain connects TRBV4-1 to TRBJ2-7; TCRdb picks TRBD2, but there is no DNA to check that call. Germline lookup yields CDR1 MGHRA and CDR2 YSYEKL. The CDR3 contains 17 residues. This chain's CDR3 is CASSPSDSGATFYEQYF.

The rearrangement joins TRBV28 to TRBJ2-7; there is no DNA to check the TCRdb D call of TRBD1. This CDR3 spans 14 amino acids. Germline V CDR1 and CDR2: MDHEN, SYDVKM. The CDR3 is CASSFFTGAGEQYF.

The J gene is TRBJ2-3, the V gene TRBV29-1; the D gene TCRdb calls, TRBD2, cannot be checked with no DNA. CDR3 length: 20 residues. CDR1 is SQVTM and CDR2 is ANQGSEA in the germline V gene. This chain's CDR3 is CSGGNLLGASWRETPDTQYF.

V is TRBV7-9 and J is TRBJ1-4; there is no DNA to check the TCRdb D call of TRBD1. CDR1 and CDR2 (germline): SEHNR, FQNEAQ (reference sequence). CDR3 size: 14 residues. This chain's CDR3 is CASSQGVSEEKLFF.

Considering frequency, this clonotype is medium-sized (0.01 to 0.1%). The J gene is TRBJ1-2, the V gene TRBV29-1. The CDR3 contains 14 residues. Per the germline V gene, CDR1 is SQVTM and CDR2 is ANQGSEA. CDR3 region: CSVEDSGSDYGYTF.